This TCR beta chain was sequenced during a study of cytomegalovirus exposure and HLA in healthy donors. Assay used: immunoSEQ multiplex PCR; TCRdb lists only in-frame clones, some missing. Here the sample spans about 98,000 clones, about 88% being singletons. The study's findings and limits: The study put around 180 TCR beta chains on its list as cytomegalovirus-associated. It was reported that the classifier diagnosed cytomegalovirus status with high specificity and sensitivity in both the original and validation cohorts. In the 120 validation repertoires, approximately 93% of cluster scores exceeded 0, per a later analysis.

The study drew the donors from its approximately 130-subject validation cohort, separate from the 666-subject first cohort. Germline V CDR1 and CDR2: SGHVS, FQNEAQ. V shed 2 bases, J shed 8 bases, and the junction held 9 bases outside the gene matches. CDR3 length equals 15 residues. This clone was recorded only once. Its antigen remains unidentified. This sequence originates from a man aged 18 to 29 in good health and CMV-seropositive. The chain employs TRBV7-8 and TRBJ2-1, with TRBD2 matching over 7 bases. Sequenced material: PBMCs. CDR3 region: CASSLNAGVVDEQFF. The CDR3 DNA reads as TGTGCCAGCAGCTTAAATGCGGGAGTAGTTGATGAGCAGTTCTTC.